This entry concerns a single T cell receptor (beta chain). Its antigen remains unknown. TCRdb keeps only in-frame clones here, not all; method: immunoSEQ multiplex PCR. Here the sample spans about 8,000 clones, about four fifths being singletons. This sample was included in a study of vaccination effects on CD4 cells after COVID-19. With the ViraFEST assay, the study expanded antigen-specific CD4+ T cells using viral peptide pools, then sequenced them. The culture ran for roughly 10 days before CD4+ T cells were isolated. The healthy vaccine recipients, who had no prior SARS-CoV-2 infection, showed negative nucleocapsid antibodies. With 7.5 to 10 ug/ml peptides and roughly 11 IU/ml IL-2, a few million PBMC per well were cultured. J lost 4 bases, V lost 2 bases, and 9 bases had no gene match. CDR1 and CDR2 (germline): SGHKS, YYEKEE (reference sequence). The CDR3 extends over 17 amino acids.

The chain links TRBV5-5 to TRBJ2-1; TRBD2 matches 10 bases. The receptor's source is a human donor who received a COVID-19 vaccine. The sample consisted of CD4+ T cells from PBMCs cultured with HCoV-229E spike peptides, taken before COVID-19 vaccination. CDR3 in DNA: TGTGCCAGCAGCTTATTAACTAGCGGGAACCTTTACAATGAGCAGTTCTTC. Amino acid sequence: CASSLLTSGNLYNEQFF.